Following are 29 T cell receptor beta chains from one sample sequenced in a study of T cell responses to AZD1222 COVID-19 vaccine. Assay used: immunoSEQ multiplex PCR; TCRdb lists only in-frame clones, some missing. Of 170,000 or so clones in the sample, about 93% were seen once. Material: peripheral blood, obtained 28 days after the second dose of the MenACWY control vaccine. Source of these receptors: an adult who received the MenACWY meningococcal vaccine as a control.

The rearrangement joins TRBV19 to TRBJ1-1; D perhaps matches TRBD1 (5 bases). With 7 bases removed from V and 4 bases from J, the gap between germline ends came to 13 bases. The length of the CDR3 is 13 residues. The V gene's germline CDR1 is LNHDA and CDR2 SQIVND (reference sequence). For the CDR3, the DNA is TGTGCCAGTACCAAACTGGGGGGCACTGAAGCTTTCTTT. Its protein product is CASTKLGGTEAFF.

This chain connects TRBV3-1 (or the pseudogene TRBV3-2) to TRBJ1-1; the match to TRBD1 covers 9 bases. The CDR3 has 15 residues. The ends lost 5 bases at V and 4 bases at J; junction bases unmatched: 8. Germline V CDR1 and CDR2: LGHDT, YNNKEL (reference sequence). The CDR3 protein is CASSSAGTGTTEAFF. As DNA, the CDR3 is TGTGCCAGCAGCTCAGCCGGGACAGGGACCACTGAAGCTTTCTTT.

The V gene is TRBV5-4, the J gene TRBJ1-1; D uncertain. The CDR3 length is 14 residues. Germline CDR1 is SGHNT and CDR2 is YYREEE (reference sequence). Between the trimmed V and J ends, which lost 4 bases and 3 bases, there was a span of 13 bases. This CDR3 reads CASSRPQYDTEAFF. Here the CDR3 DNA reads TGTGCCAGCAGCCGGCCTCAGTACGACACTGAAGCTTTCTTT.

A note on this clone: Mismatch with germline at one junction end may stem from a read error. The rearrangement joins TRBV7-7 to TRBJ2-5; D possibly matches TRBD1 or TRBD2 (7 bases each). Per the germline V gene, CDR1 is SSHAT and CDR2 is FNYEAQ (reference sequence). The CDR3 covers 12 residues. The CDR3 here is CASSQGGETQYF. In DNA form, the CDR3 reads TGTGCTAGCAGCCAGGGGGGGGAGACCCAGTACTTC.

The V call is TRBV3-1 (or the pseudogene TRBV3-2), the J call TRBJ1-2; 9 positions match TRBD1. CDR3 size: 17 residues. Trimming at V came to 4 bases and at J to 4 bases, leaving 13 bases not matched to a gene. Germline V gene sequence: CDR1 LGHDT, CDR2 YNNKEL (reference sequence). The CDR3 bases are TGTGCCAGCAGCCCCCGGGACAGGGCCTCGTGGGGCTATGGCTACACCTTC. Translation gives CASSPRDRASWGYGYTF.

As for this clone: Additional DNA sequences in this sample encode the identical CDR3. CDR3 nucleotide sequence: TGTGCCTGGAGTGGGGGACTAGCAACAGATACGCAGTATTTT. Its translation: CAWSGGLATDTQYF. This chain joins TRBV30 and TRBJ2-3; TRBD2 matches 9 bases. Trimming at V came to 1 base and at J to 3 bases, leaving 2 bases not matched to a gene. This CDR3 contains 14 residues. Looked up from germline, CDR1 is GTSNPN and CDR2 is SVGIG (reference sequence).

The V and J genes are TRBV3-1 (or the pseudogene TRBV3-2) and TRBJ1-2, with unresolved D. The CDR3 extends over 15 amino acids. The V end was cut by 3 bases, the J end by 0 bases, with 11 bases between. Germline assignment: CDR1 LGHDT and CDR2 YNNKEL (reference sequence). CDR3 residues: CASSQGDGSNYGYTF. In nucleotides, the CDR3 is TGTGCCAGCAGCCAGGGAGACGGCTCTAACTATGGCTACACCTTC.

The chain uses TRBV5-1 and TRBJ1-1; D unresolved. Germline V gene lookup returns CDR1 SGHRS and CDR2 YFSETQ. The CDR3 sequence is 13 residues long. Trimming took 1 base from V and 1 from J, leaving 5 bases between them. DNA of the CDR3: TGCGCCAGCAGCTTGACGGCGAACACTGAAGCTTTCTTT. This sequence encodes CASSLTANTEAFF.

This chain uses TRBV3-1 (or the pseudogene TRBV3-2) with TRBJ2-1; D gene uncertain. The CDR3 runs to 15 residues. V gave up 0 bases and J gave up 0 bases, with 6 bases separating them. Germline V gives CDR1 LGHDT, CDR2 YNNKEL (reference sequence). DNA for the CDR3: TGTGCCAGCAGCCAAGACATAATCTCCTACAATGAGCAGTTCTTC. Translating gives CASSQDIISYNEQFF.

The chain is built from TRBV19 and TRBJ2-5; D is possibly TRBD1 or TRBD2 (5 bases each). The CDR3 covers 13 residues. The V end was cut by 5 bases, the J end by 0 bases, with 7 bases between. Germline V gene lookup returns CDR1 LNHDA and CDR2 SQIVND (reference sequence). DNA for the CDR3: TGTGCCAGTAGTCTGGGACACCAAGAGACCCAGTACTTC. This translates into CASSLGHQETQYF.

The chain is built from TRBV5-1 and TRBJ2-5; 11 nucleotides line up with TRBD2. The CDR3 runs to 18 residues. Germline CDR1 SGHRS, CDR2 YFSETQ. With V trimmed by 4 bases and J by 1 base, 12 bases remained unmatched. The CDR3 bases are TGCGCCAGCAGCCCGGCCACTTATAGCGGGGGGGCCCAAGAGACCCAGTACTTC. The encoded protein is CASSPATYSGGAQETQYF.

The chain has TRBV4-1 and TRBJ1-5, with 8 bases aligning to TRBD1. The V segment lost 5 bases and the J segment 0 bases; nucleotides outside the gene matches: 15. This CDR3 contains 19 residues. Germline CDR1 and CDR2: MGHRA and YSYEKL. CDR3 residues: CASSKTPDRAAYSNQPQHF. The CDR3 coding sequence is TGCGCCAGCAGCAAGACCCCGGACAGGGCGGCATATAGCAATCAGCCCCAGCATTTT.

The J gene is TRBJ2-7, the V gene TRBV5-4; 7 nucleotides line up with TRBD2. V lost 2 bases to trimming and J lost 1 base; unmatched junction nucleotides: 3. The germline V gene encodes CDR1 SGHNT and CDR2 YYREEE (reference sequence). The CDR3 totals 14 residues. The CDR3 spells CASSFPGGSYEQYF. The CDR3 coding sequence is TGTGCCAGCAGCTTCCCGGGGGGATCCTACGAGCAGTACTTC.

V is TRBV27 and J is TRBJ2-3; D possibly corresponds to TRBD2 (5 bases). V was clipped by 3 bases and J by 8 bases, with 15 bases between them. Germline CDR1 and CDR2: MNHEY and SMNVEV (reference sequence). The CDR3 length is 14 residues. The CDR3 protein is CASSFEGLVSTQYF. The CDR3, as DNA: TGTGCCAGCAGTTTCGAGGGCTTAGTCTCTACGCAGTATTTT.

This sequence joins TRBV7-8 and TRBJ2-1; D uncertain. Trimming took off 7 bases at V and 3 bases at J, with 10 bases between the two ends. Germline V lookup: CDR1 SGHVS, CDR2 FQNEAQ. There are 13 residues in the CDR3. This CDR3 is CASTRINYNEQFF. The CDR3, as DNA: TGTGCCAGCACCAGGATCAACTACAATGAGCAGTTCTTC.

CDR3 in DNA: TGTGCCAGCATCGGCTCTGGAAACACCATATATTTT. The encoded protein is CASIGSGNTIYF. The chain combines TRBV6-5 with TRBJ1-3; D not resolved. V lost 7 bases and J lost 0, with 4 bases in between. Germline assignment: CDR1 MNHEY and CDR2 SVGAGI. The CDR3 has 12 residues.

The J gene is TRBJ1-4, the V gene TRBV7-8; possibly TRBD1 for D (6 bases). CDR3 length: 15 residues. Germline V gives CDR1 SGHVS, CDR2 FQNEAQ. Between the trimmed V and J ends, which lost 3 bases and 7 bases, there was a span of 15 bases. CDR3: CASSLATGFGEKLFF. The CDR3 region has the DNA TGTGCCAGCAGCTTGGCCACAGGGTTCGGTGAAAAACTGTTTTTT. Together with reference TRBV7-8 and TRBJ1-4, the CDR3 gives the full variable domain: GAGVSQSPRYKVAKRGQDVALRCDPISGHVSLFWYQQALGQGPEFLTYFQNEAQLDKSGLPSDRFFAERPEGSVSTLKIQRTQQEDSAVYLCASSLATGFGEKLFFGSGTQLSVL.

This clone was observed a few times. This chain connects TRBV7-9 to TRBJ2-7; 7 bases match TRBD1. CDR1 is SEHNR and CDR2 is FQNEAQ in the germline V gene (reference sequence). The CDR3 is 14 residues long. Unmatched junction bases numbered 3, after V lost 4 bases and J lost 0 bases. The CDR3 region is CASSWTGSSYEQYF. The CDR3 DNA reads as TGTGCCAGCAGCTGGACAGGTAGCTCCTACGAGCAGTACTTC.

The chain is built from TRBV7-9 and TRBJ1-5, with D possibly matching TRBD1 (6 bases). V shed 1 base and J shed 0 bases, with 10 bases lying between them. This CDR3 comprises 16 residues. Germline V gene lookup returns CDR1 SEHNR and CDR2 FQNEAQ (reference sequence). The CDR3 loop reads CASSLVRGASNQPQHF. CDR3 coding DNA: TGTGCCAGCAGCTTAGTTCGGGGGGCTAGCAATCAGCCCCAGCATTTT.

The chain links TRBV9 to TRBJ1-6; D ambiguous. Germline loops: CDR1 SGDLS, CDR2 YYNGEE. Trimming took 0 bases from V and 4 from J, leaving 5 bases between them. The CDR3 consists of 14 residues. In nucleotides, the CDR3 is TGTGCCAGCAGCGTAGAAAGTTATAATTCACCCCTCCACTTT. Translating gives CASSVESYNSPLHF. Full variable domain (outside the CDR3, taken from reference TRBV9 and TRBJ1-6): DSGVTQTPKHLITATGQRVTLRCSPRSGDLSVYWYQQSLDQGLQFLIQYYNGEERAKGNILERFSAQQFPDLHSELNLSSLELGDSALYFCASSVESYNSPLHFGNGTRLTVT.

The CDR3 bases are TGTGCCAGCAGTTTCCCAGGGGCAGGTGGAAACACCATATATTTT. Its protein is CASSFPGAGGNTIYF. The chain carries TRBV7-2 and TRBJ1-3, with D tentatively TRBD1 (6 bases). This CDR3 spans 15 amino acids. V was pared by 6 bases and J by 3 bases, with 15 bases between. From germline, CDR1 is SGHTA and CDR2 FQGNSA.

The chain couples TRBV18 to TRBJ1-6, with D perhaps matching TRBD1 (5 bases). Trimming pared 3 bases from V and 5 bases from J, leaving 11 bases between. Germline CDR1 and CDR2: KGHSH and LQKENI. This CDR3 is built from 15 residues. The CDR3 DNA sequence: TGTGCCAGCTCACCGCCGGGGGGGGATAATTCACCCCTCCACTTT. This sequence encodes CASSPPGGDNSPLHF.

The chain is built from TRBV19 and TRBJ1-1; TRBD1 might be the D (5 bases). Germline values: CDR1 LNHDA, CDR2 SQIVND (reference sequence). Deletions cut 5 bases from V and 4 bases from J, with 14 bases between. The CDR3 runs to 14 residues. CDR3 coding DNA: TGTGCCAGTAGTTCGGGGGGTCTGACCACTGAAGCTTTCTTT. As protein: CASSSGGLTTEAFF.

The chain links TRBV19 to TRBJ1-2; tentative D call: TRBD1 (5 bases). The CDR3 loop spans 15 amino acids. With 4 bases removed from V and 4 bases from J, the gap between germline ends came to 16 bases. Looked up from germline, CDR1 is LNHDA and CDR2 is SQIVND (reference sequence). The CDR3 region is CASSTTRDFVYGYTF. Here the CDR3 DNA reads TGTGCCAGTAGTACTACCAGGGATTTCGTCTATGGCTACACCTTC.

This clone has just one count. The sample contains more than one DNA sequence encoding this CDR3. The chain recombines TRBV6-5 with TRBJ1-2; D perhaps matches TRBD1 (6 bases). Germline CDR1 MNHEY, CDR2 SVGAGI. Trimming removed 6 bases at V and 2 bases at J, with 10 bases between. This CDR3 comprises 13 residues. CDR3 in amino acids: CASSRTGNYGYTF. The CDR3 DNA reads TGTGCCAGCAGCAGAACAGGGAACTATGGCTACACCTTC.

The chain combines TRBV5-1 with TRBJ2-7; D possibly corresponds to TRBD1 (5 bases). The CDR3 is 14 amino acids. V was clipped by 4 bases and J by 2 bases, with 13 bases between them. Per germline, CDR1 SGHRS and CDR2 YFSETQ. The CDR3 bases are TGCGCCAGCAGCCTGGGGCTTACAGCCTACGAGCAGTACTTC. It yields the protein CASSLGLTAYEQYF.

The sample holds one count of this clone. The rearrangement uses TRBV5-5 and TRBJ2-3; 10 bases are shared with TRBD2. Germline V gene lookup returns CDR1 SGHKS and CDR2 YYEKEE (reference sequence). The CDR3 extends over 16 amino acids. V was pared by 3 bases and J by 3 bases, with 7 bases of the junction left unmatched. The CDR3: CASSYILAGRTDTQYF. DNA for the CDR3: TGTGCCAGCAGCTACATACTAGCGGGGAGGACAGATACGCAGTATTTT.

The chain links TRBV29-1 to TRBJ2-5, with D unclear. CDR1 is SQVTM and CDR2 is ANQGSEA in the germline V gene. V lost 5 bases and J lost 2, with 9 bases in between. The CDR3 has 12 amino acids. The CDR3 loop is CSVTSGQETQYF. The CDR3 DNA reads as TGCAGCGTTACTTCCGGACAAGAGACCCAGTACTTC.

DNA for the CDR3: TGTGCCAGCAGTTTCTCCCTGAACACTGAAGCTTTCTTT. Translation: CASSFSLNTEAFF. The chain carries TRBV28 and TRBJ1-1; D remains ambiguous. The CDR3 covers 13 residues. V was cut by 3 bases and J by 0 bases, with 5 bases left in between. Germline assignment: CDR1 MDHEN and CDR2 SYDVKM. Looking up the rest from reference TRBV28 and TRBJ1-1 gives the full variable domain: DVKVTQSSRYLVKRTGEKVFLECVQDMDHENMFWYRQDPGLGLRLIYFSYDVKMKEKGDIPEGYSVSREKKERFSLILESASTNQTSMYLCASSFSLNTEAFFGQGTRLTVV.